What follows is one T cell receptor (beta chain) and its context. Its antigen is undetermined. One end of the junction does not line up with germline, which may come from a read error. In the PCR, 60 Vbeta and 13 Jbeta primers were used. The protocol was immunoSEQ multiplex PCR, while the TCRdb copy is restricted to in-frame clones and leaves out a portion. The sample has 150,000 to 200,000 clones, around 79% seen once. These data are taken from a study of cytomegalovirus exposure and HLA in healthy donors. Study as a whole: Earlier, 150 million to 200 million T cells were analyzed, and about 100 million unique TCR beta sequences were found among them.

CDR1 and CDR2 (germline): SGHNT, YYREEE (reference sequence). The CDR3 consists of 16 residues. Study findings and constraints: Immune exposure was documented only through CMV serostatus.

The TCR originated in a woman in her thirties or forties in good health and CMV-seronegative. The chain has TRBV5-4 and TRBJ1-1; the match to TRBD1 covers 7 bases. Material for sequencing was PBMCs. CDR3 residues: CASSLGGRGLATEASF. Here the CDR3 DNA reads TGTGCCAGCAGCTTGGGTGGTAGGGGGCTTGCGACTGAAGCTTCCTTT.